The 5 T cell receptor beta chains in this list originate from one sample, sequenced in a study of blood T cell repertoires in COVID-19. Repertoires were generated with immunoSEQ multiplex PCR, while TCRdb's copy carries only in-frame clones and drops some. The repertoire consists of roughly 140,000 clones, with more than 75% occurring once and the leading ten covering about 4.2%. Sequencing used peripheral blood. The source is a woman aged 80 or older with acute or convalescent COVID-19.

The DNA of the CDR3 is TGTGCCAGCAGTTTAGGGGTGACCACACCTCGGGGCCAGTACTTC. Translated, it gives CASSLGVTTPRGQYF. V and J are TRBV28 and TRBJ2-5; D may be TRBD2 (5 bases). Trimming stripped 2 bases from V and 10 bases from J, with 20 bases between. This CDR3 has 15 residues. Per germline, CDR1 MDHEN and CDR2 SYDVKM.

The rearrangement uses TRBV11-2 and TRBJ2-5; D is ambiguous. V lost 1 base to trimming and J lost 5 bases, with 11 bases between them. CDR1 and CDR2 from the germline V gene are SGHAT and FQNNGV. The CDR3 runs 14 residues. The DNA of the CDR3 is TGTGCCAGCAGCTTAGGTCCTAGTTCGGAGACCCAGTACTTC. Translated, it gives CASSLGPSSETQYF.

The V and J genes are TRBV30 and TRBJ1-5; the D gene is possibly TRBD1 (6 bases). This CDR3 is 14 amino acids long. Germline V gives CDR1 GTSNPN, CDR2 SVGIG (reference sequence). Trimming left V 3 bases short and J 5 bases short, with 14 bases between. The CDR3 DNA sequence: TGTGCCTGGAGCGCCACAGGGTTTCATCAGCCCCAGCATTTT. It codes for CAWSATGFHQPQHF.

The chain links TRBV30 to TRBJ2-7; weak D call: TRBD1 (6 bases). Trimming stripped 5 bases from V and 2 bases from J, with 16 bases between. This CDR3 has 14 amino acids. Germline assignment: CDR1 GTSNPN and CDR2 SVGIG (reference sequence). The chain's CDR3 is CAWRPRGRTYEQYF. CDR3 bases: TGTGCCTGGCGACCCAGGGGTAGGACCTACGAGCAGTACTTC.

This clone has a handful of counts. J is TRBJ2-6 and V is TRBV30; tentative D call: TRBD1 (6 bases). In germline, CDR1 is GTSNPN, CDR2 SVGIG (reference sequence). This CDR3 is 16 amino acids long. Between the trimmed V and J ends, which lost 3 bases and 0 bases, there was a span of 12 bases. In DNA, the CDR3 is TGTGCCTGGAGAAGGCTCAGGGGCTCTGGGGCCAACGTCCTGACTTTC. It codes for CAWRRLRGSGANVLTF. The complete variable domain, with remaining parts taken from reference TRBV30 and TRBJ2-6, reads SQTIHQWPATLVQPVGSPLSLECTVEGTSNPNLYWYRQAAGRGLQLLFYSVGIGQISSEVPQNLSASRPQDRQFILSSKKLLLSDSGFYLCAWRRLRGSGANVLTFGAGSRLTVL.